The clone carrying this TCR beta chain has a handful of counts. The junction and the germline gene differ at one end; a read error may be behind it. This CDR3 spans 13 amino acids. Germline V gene sequence: CDR1 PRHDT, CDR2 FYEKMQ (reference sequence). The data were obtained in a study of T-cell memory formation after mild COVID-19. The TCR alpha and TCR beta cDNA libraries, bearing sample barcodes and UMIs, were generated by 5'RACE using constant-segment primers. Using its own MiXCR run on the 5' RACE reads, TCRdb lists one record per CDR3 protein. In the table there are about 110,000 distinct CDR3 sequences, 14% of which are singletons.

Sequences were obtained from PBMCs or a T cell subset sorted from them (not recorded which). The rearrangement joins TRBV13 to TRBJ2-7; 8 bases match TRBD1. The sequence was collected from a man aged 18 to 29 who had mild COVID-19 (a few samples of this study predate the infection). Cell type and time point are not known. The CDR3 nucleotides read TGTGCCAGCAGCGGATCAGACAGGGGTTTTCTATCCTTC. Translated: CASSGSDRGFLSF.